The source of this TCR beta chain is a study of cytomegalovirus exposure and HLA in healthy donors. Trimming removed 2 bases from V and 6 bases from J, with 8 bases in between. The CDR3 loop spans 13 amino acids. Looked up from germline, CDR1 is MNHEY and CDR2 is SVGAGI. This clone was picked up a small number of times. The PCR contained 60 Vbeta and 13 Jbeta primers. The method was immunoSEQ multiplex PCR; TCRdb's version includes in-frame clones alone and lacks a portion of them. This repertoire shows under 150,000 clones, less than 65% found once; its top ten account for 8% to 10%. This chain links TRBV6-5 with TRBJ1-5, with D uncertain. This TCR was sampled from a man aged 35-49 years in good health and CMV-seropositive. Sequencing was carried out using PBMCs. The CDR3 loop is CASSYGGTQPQHF. CDR3 sequence (DNA): TGTGCCAGCAGTTACGGAGGAACTCAGCCCCAGCATTTT.